The 20 T cell receptor beta chains given below trace back to one sample, sequenced in a study of blood T cell repertoires in COVID-19. This table comes from immunoSEQ multiplex PCR, and its TCRdb copy is limited to in-frame clones, with some not included. The sample includes some 110,000 clones, 75% to 85% of them seen just once. Sequenced: peripheral blood. The receptors originated from a man between 65 and 80 years old with acute or convalescent COVID-19.

At least ten counts were recorded for this clone. This chain links TRBV11-3 with TRBJ2-2; maybe TRBD1 (6 bases). This CDR3 is built from 16 residues. Germline V gene sequence: CDR1 SGHNT, CDR2 YENEEA. Trimming shortened V by 5 bases and J by 0 bases, and 13 bases separated the two germline ends. The CDR3: CASSPGTTTNTGELFF. The CDR3 DNA sequence: TGTGCCAGCAGCCCCGGGACAACCACGAACACCGGGGAGCTGTTTTTT.

V and J are TRBV7-9 and TRBJ2-5; 12 positions agree with TRBD1. Germline V gene sequence: CDR1 SEHNR, CDR2 FQNEAQ (reference sequence). The CDR3 consists of 14 residues. V trimming: 4 bases; J trimming: 5 bases; junction bases outside the gene matches: 2. CDR3 residues: CASSSGTGGETQYF. CDR3 DNA: TGTGCCAGCAGCTCCGGGACAGGGGGCGAGACCCAGTACTTC.

The rearrangement uses TRBV27 and TRBJ2-1, with 8 bases matching TRBD1. Germline V CDR1 and CDR2: MNHEY, SMNVEV (reference sequence). The CDR3 consists of 16 residues. With V trimmed by 6 bases and J by 4 bases, 11 bases remained unmatched. The CDR3 DNA reads as TGTGCCAGCAGCCGACCGACAGGGGATGTATACAATGAGCAGTTCTTC. Translating it yields CASSRPTGDVYNEQFF.

The genes are TRBV6-1 and TRBJ1-5; the match to TRBD1 covers 7 bases. Germline CDR1 is MNHNS and CDR2 is SASEGT. The ends lost 3 bases at V and 7 bases at J; junction bases unmatched: 9. This CDR3 is built from 15 residues. The CDR3 here is CASSDPGTENQPQHF. CDR3 coding DNA: TGTGCCAGCAGTGACCCCGGGACAGAGAACCAGCCCCAGCATTTT.

This chain uses TRBV2 with TRBJ2-1, with TRBD1 matching over 7 bases. CDR1 is SNHLY, CDR2 FYNNEI, per germline. This CDR3 region has 11 residues. The V segment lost 6 bases and the J segment 13 bases; nucleotides outside the gene matches: 6. Here the CDR3 DNA reads TGTGCCAGCAGCGCAGGGGGACACCAGTTCTTC. Translating it yields CASSAGGHQFF.

In this sample, this clone turned up a few times. The rearrangement joins TRBV4-1 to TRBJ1-3; 9 bases line up with TRBD1. CDR3 length: 16 amino acids. CDR1 is MGHRA, CDR2 YSYEKL, per germline. With 2 bases clipped from V and 3 bases from J, the junction kept 5 bases outside the gene matches. In DNA, the CDR3 is TGCGCCAGCAGCCAAATGGGACAGGGACTTGGAAACACCATATATTTT. Amino acid sequence: CASSQMGQGLGNTIYF.

The chain employs TRBV3-1 (or the pseudogene TRBV3-2) and TRBJ2-1, with 8 bases matching TRBD2. V dropped 5 bases and J dropped 1; count of bases not matched to a gene: 10. Per the germline V gene, CDR1 is LGHDT and CDR2 is YNNKEL (reference sequence). The CDR3 totals 17 residues. The DNA of the CDR3 is TGTGCCAGCAGCTCAGCAACCGGGACTAGGTCCTACAATGAGCAGTTCTTC. It encodes CASSSATGTRSYNEQFF.

The chain joins TRBV5-1 to TRBJ1-2, with TRBD1 matching 8 bases. The CDR3 consists of 14 residues. V was clipped by 4 bases and J by 7 bases; unmatched bases: 9. Germline V CDR1 and CDR2: SGHRS, YFSETQ. CDR3 region: CASSQDRDRGGYTF. The CDR3 nucleotides are TGCGCCAGCAGCCAGGACAGGGACAGAGGTGGCTACACCTTC.

This clone was seen just once. The CDR3 loop reads CASSPGPRGEQFF. CDR3 DNA sequence: TGTGCCAGCAGCCCGGGTCCGCGGGGTGAGCAGTTCTTC. The chain recombines TRBV7-3 with TRBJ2-1; perhaps TRBD2 as D (6 bases). The CDR3 is made up of 13 amino acids. V was shortened by 5 bases and J by 9 bases, with 14 bases between the two germline ends. In germline, CDR1 is SGHTA, CDR2 FQGTGA.

This CDR3 is CASSSYPMGGPSNEQFF. CDR3 in DNA: TGTGCCAGCAGCTCGTATCCTATGGGGGGGCCCAGCAATGAGCAGTTCTTC. The V gene is TRBV7-3, the J gene TRBJ2-1; D perhaps matches TRBD2 (7 bases). The germline V gene has CDR1 SGHTA and CDR2 FQGTGA. CDR3 size: 17 residues. Trimming removed 4 bases from V and 6 bases from J, with 22 bases in between.

This clone was observed a few times. The CDR3 loop is CAISPDRGEGYTF. CDR3 nucleotides: TGTGCCATCAGCCCGGACAGGGGGGAAGGCTACACCTTC. This chain uses TRBV10-3 with TRBJ1-2; TRBD1 matches 10 bases. The CDR3 loop spans 13 amino acids. Germline-derived CDR1 and CDR2 are ENHRY and SYGVKD. The V segment lost 6 bases and the J segment 8 bases; nucleotides outside the gene matches: 6.

The genes are TRBV19 and TRBJ2-1, with 9 positions matching TRBD2. J was trimmed by 4 bases and V by 3 bases; bases with no gene match: 4. Germline values: CDR1 LNHDA, CDR2 SQIVND (reference sequence). The CDR3 contains 15 residues. The CDR3 coding sequence is TGTGCCAGTAGTATGGGGACTAGCAGTTACAATGAGCAGTTCTTC. Translating it yields CASSMGTSSYNEQFF.

The gene calls are TRBV28 and TRBJ1-2; 10 bases are shared with TRBD1. Per germline, CDR1 MDHEN and CDR2 SYDVKM. This CDR3 is built from 14 residues. With V trimmed by 4 bases and J by 8 bases, 7 bases remained unmatched. The CDR3 region has the DNA TGTGCCAGCAGTTCTGTCGGGACAGGGGTAGGCTACACCTTC. This codes for CASSSVGTGVGYTF.

V is TRBV30 and J is TRBJ1-2; D call uncertain. The CDR3 sequence is 11 residues long. Trimming took off 2 bases at V and 7 bases at J, with 8 bases between the two ends. The germline CDR1 and CDR2 sequences are GTSNPN and SVGIG (reference sequence). The CDR3 bases are TGTGCCTGGAGTTTTACGGGTGGCTACACCTTC. It translates to CAWSFTGGYTF.

V is TRBV5-4 and J is TRBJ2-5, with D perhaps matching TRBD2 (6 bases). Germline CDR1 is SGHNT and CDR2 is YYREEE (reference sequence). The CDR3 sequence is 14 residues long. The V end lost 4 bases, the J end lost 2 bases, and 12 bases lay between the germline ends. The CDR3 protein is CASSRGTEQETQYF. The CDR3 DNA reads as TGTGCCAGCAGCCGCGGGACGGAGCAAGAGACCCAGTACTTC.

This clone has just a few counts. One end of the junction is discordant with germline, which a read error may explain. This chain joins TRBV5-1 and TRBJ2-1; 8 positions agree with TRBD1. The CDR3 runs 15 residues. Germline CDR1 and CDR2: SGHRS and YFSETQ. This CDR3 reads CASILGTGGYNEQFF. DNA for the CDR3: TGCGCCAGCATCTTGGGGACAGGAGGGTACAATGAGCAGTTCTTC.

This clone came up once. V gene TRBV14 combines with J gene TRBJ1-5; the match to TRBD1 covers 9 bases. The junction had 1 base not matched to a gene; V was cut back by 3 bases and J by 4 bases. This CDR3 region has 14 residues. Germline CDR1 SGHDN, CDR2 FVKESK. CDR3 nucleotide sequence: TGTGCCAGCAGCCACGGGACAGGGAATCAGCCCCAGCATTTT. Translation gives CASSHGTGNQPQHF.

The J gene is TRBJ1-5, the V gene TRBV28; D gene unclear. V lost 1 base, J lost 8 bases, and 6 bases lay in between. CDR1 and CDR2 (germline): MDHEN, SYDVKM. The CDR3 is made up of 12 amino acids. The CDR3 DNA is TGTGCCAGCAGTTTATTCGGGGAGCCCCAGCATTTT. This codes for CASSLFGEPQHF.

The chain uses TRBV6-4 and TRBJ2-3; 8 positions agree with TRBD2. The trim removed 0 bases at V and 2 bases at J, leaving 10 bases unmatched. Per the germline V gene, CDR1 is MRHNA and CDR2 is SNTAGT. This CDR3 is 18 amino acids long. The CDR3 DNA sequence: TGTGCCAGCAGTGACTCCAGACTAGCGACTGGCCTCACAGATACGCAGTATTTT. It yields the protein CASSDSRLATGLTDTQYF.

The V and J genes are TRBV9 and TRBJ2-6; D is uncertain. CDR3 size: 13 residues. V lost 7 bases and J lost 0, with 5 bases in between. Germline CDR1 reads SGDLS; CDR2 reads YYNGEE. The CDR3 DNA is TGTGCCAGCGGCAACTCTGGGGCCAACGTCCTGACTTTC. Amino acids: CASGNSGANVLTF.